This TCR beta chain comes out of a study of T cells in Graves' hyperthyroidism and ophthalmopathy. Study-level background: Staff took peripheral blood when the initial diagnosis was made, before any treatment began.

Using RNA transcripts as the source, TCR beta CDR3 regions were amplified. Researchers ran a first-round RT-PCR on the TCR CDR3 using the HTBI primer set. TCRdb reprocessed the multiplex PCR reads via MiXCR and lists one record per CDR3 protein. The sample consists of under 250,000 distinct CDR3 sequences, roughly 15% of them appearing once. Worth noting for this clonotype: The antigen remains undetermined.

Trimming stripped 3 bases from V and 1 base from J, with 5 bases between. Germline assignment: CDR1 MGHRA and CDR2 YSYEKL. The CDR3 loop spans 13 amino acids. Findings and caveats of the study: Blood also carried most thyroid clonotypes expanded above 0.001.

Researchers barred patients who had uncontrolled infection, other autoimmune disease, pregnancy or lactation. V is TRBV4-1 and J is TRBJ2-3; D gene uncertain. The sequence was collected from a man over 45 with Graves' hyperthyroidism. The sample consisted of blood. In DNA form, the CDR3 reads TGCGCCAGCAGCCATCCTCGCACAGATACGCAGTATTTT. It yields the protein CASSHPRTDTQYF.